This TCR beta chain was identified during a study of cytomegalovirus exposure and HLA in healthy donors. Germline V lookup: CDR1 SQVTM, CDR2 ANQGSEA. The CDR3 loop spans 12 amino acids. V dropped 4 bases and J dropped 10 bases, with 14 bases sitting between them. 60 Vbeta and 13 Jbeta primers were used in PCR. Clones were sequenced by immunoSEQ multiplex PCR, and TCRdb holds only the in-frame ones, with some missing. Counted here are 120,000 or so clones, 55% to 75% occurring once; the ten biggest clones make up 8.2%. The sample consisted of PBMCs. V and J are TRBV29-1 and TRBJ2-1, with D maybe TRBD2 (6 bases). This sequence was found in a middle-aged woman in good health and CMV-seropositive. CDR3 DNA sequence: TGCAGCGTTGGGGACTCTAGGAGAGAGCAGTTCTTC. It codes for CSVGDSRREQFF.